This is a list of T cell receptor beta chains from one sample in a study of blood T cell repertoires in COVID-19. The assay was immunoSEQ multiplex PCR, and TCRdb's table has in-frame clones only and misses some. Among more than 250,000 clones, more than 75% were seen once, and the ten largest hold roughly 1.9%. The sequenced sample consisted of peripheral blood. These receptors came from a woman aged 25 to 39 who had recovered from COVID-19. Both conserved end residues are part of each CDR3. Fields, in order: V gene, clone size, J gene, D gene, CDR3 protein, CDR3 DNA. D genes are given only for firm matches. The size entry is marked missing in some rows and otherwise reads once, few, many or a size class.

TRBV2,.,TRBJ1-5,.,CASSYLQGPNQPQHF,TGTGCCAGCAGTTATTTACAGGGCCCCAATCAGCCCCAGCATTTT
TRBV2,.,TRBJ1-2,.,CASSGDRPNYGYTF,TGTGCCAGCAGTGGCGACAGACCTAACTATGGCTACACCTTC
TRBV3-1/TRBV3-2,.,TRBJ1-2,.,CASSQDLRGDGYTF,TGTGCCAGCAGCCAAGATCTCCGGGGGGATGGCTACACCTTC
TRBV18,once,TRBJ1-1,.,CASSPVTGGNTEAFF,TGTGCCAGCTCACCGGTGACGGGAGGGAACACTGAAGCTTTCTTT
TRBV19,.,TRBJ1-2,.,CASSVSTGLNYGYTF,TGTGCCAGTAGTGTGTCGACAGGACTCAACTATGGCTACACCTTC
TRBV14,.,TRBJ2-3,.,CASSRRPVAAPALDTQYF,TGTGCCAGCAGCCGGAGACCTGTGGCAGCGCCGGCACTAGATACGCAGTATTTT
TRBV5-1,.,TRBJ1-1,.,CASSLFAGGSTEAFF,TGCGCCAGCAGCTTGTTTGCGGGGGGGTCTACTGAAGCTTTCTTT
TRBV6-1,.,TRBJ2-5,TRBD1,CASSEATGKGAETQYF,TGTGCCAGCAGTGAAGCTACCGGGAAGGGGGCGGAGACCCAGTACTTC
TRBV11-2,.,TRBJ1-5,.,CASSPTGPNQPQHF,TGTGCCAGCAGCCCGACAGGTCCTAACCAGCCCCAGCATTTT
TRBV28,.,TRBJ1-1,.,CASSLYGEAFF,TGTGCCAGCAGTTTGTACGGTGAAGCTTTCTTT
TRBV10-3,.,TRBJ2-5,.,CAISESKSRETQYF,TGTGCCATCAGTGAGTCTAAGAGCCGGGAGACCCAGTACTTC
TRBV18,.,TRBJ2-7,.,CASSPQGSYEQYF,TGTGCCAGCTCACCTCAGGGATCCTACGAGCAGTACTTC
TRBV5-1,.,TRBJ2-6,TRBD1,CASSEGQPSGANVLTF,TGCGCCAGCAGCGAGGGACAGCCCTCTGGGGCCAACGTCCTGACTTTC
TRBV28,.,TRBJ1-2,TRBD1,CASSPGQGVEGYTF,TGTGCCAGCAGCCCGGGACAGGGGGTTGAAGGCTACACCTTC
TRBV7-7,.,TRBJ1-4,TRBD1,CASSPTGVEKLFF,TGTGCTAGCAGCCCGACAGGGGTTGAAAAACTGTTTTTT
TRBV7-7,.,TRBJ2-7,TRBD1,CASSEGTGSTYEQYF,TGTGCTAGCAGCGAAGGGACAGGGTCTACCTACGAGCAGTACTTC
TRBV7-2,.,TRBJ2-2,TRBD2,CASSPWTSVGSGELFF,TGTGCCAGCAGCCCCTGGACTAGCGTAGGCTCCGGGGAGCTGTTTTTT
TRBV7-9,.,TRBJ2-2,TRBD1,CASSGPGQDTGELFF,TGTGCCAGCAGCGGCCCGGGACAGGACACCGGGGAGCTGTTTTTT
TRBV7-2,.,TRBJ2-5,.,CASSLAWGEETQYF,TGTGCCAGCAGTCTAGCCTGGGGGGAGGAGACCCAGTACTTC
TRBV7-2,.,TRBJ1-2,TRBD1,CASRSGGQSRYGYTF,TGTGCCAGCAGATCAGGGGGACAGTCCCGTTATGGCTACACCTTC
TRBV7-2,.,TRBJ2-2,.,CASSSTGVDTGELFF,TGTGCCAGCAGCTCAACAGGAGTAGACACCGGGGAGCTGTTTTTT